The 2 T cell receptor beta chains in this list originate from one sample, sequenced in a study of T cells in Graves' hyperthyroidism and ophthalmopathy. It was RNA transcripts that yielded the amplified TCR beta CDR3 regions. HTBI primers were employed in a first-round RT-PCR of the TCR CDR3. TCRdb itself ran the multiplex PCR reads through MiXCR, one entry per CDR3 protein. The sample yields about 320,000 distinct CDR3 sequences, approximately 16% seen once. The sample comprised blood. The receptors come from a man aged 25 to 45 with Graves' hyperthyroidism.

The chain joins TRBV12-3 or TRBV12-4 to TRBJ1-2; tentatively, D is TRBD1 (6 bases). The ends were cut back, 5 bases at V and 10 bases at J, with 20 bases in the middle. CDR3 length: 14 residues. Here the CDR3 reads CASSIDGGGLPYTF. The CDR3 region has the DNA TGTGCCAGCAGTATAGATGGAGGGGGGTTGCCCTACACCTTC.

This clonotype came up many times. V is TRBV24-1 and J is TRBJ1-2; possible D gene TRBD1, 5 bases. Germline V gives CDR1 KGHDR, CDR2 SFDVKD. Trimming removed 5 bases at V and 7 bases at J, with 13 bases between. CDR3 length equals 13 residues. The CDR3, as DNA: TGTGCCACCAGTGGGATCCGGGGCGGTGGCTACACCTTC. Its translation is CATSGIRGGGYTF.